One sample yielded the 6 T cell receptor beta chains listed below, sequenced in a study of control samples from healthy donors and cancer patients. Here immunoSEQ multiplex PCR was the method, and the copy in TCRdb shows in-frame clones only, minus some. The data show 130,000 to 150,000 clones, more than 85% seen once. Source material: blood. The origin of the receptors is a man aged 25-45 years in good health.

This chain joins TRBV5-1 and TRBJ2-3; TRBD1 might be the D (6 bases). CDR1 is SGHRS and CDR2 is YFSETQ in the germline V gene. The CDR3 covers 16 residues. Trimming shortened V by 0 bases and J by 0 bases, and 11 bases separated the two germline ends. The CDR3 region has the DNA TGCGCCAGCAGCTTGGCGGACAGAACTAGCACAGATACGCAGTATTTT. It is translated as CASSLADRTSTDTQYF.

The chain recombines TRBV19 with TRBJ2-6; either TRBD1 or TRBD2 may fit D (5 bases each). From germline, CDR1 is LNHDA and CDR2 SQIVND (reference sequence). The CDR3 has 15 residues. Trimming pared 1 base from V and 3 bases from J, leaving 7 bases between. This CDR3 reads CASSIAGGGANVLTF. The CDR3 bases are TGTGCCAGTAGTATAGCTGGGGGTGGGGCCAACGTCCTGACTTTC.

This chain links TRBV9 with TRBJ2-7; 8 bases agree with TRBD2. V gave up 0 bases and J gave up 6 bases; unmatched junction bases: 8. CDR3 size: 15 residues. Germline assignment: CDR1 SGDLS and CDR2 YYNGEE. CDR3 sequence reads: CASSVAGGAVSEQYF. CDR3 coding DNA: TGTGCCAGCAGCGTAGCCGGGGGGGCGGTGAGCGAGCAGTACTTC.

This sequence joins TRBV19 and TRBJ2-2, with 7 bases identical to TRBD2. CDR3 size: 16 residues. V dropped 2 bases and J dropped 6; count of bases not matched to a gene: 9. Germline values: CDR1 LNHDA, CDR2 SQIVND (reference sequence). The CDR3 region has the DNA TGTGCCAGTAGTATAATTGGACTAGATAGAGCCGGGGAGCTGTTTTTT. It is translated as CASSIIGLDRAGELFF.

The chain employs TRBV24-1 and TRBJ2-1; TRBD2 aligns across 14 bases. The CDR3 is 18 amino acids. CDR1 KGHDR and CDR2 SFDVKD come from the germline V gene. V shed 0 bases, J shed 5 bases, and the junction held 5 bases outside the gene matches. The CDR3 sequence is CATSDLPGTSGGNNEQFF. The DNA of the CDR3 is TGTGCCACCAGTGATTTGCCCGGGACTAGCGGGGGAAACAATGAGCAGTTCTTC.

This chain joins TRBV19 and TRBJ1-6; the D gene is possibly TRBD1 (5 bases). The V end was cut by 5 bases, the J end by 6 bases, with 14 bases between. Per the germline V gene, CDR1 is LNHDA and CDR2 is SQIVND (reference sequence). The CDR3 runs 15 residues. The CDR3 sequence: CASSSQAVVNSPLHF. The CDR3 nucleotides read TGTGCCAGTAGTTCACAGGCTGTAGTTAATTCACCCCTCCACTTT.